The present entry profiles one T cell receptor (beta chain) with its context. Its specificity is not known. The entry originates in a study of cytomegalovirus exposure and HLA in healthy donors. Study background: Per a later analysis, the 666 first-cohort and 120 or so validation repertoires shared one platform.

Clones were read by immunoSEQ multiplex PCR, and TCRdb kept only the in-frame ones, dropping some. The data hold hundreds of thousands of clones, with roughly 89% observed a single time. Study results and limitations: While the bulk of TCR sequences proved rare, some public TCRs turned up in many donors.

Germline V gene sequence: CDR1 MNHEY, CDR2 SMNVEV (reference sequence). V lost 5 bases to trimming and J lost 4 bases, with 13 bases between them. The CDR3 runs 14 residues. The sequenced sample was PBMCs. The chain carries TRBV27 and TRBJ2-3; D unresolved. The receptor was derived from a woman under 30 in good health and CMV-seronegative. Here the CDR3 DNA reads TGTGCCAGCAGTCCCCGTGGTCGGGCAGATACGCAGTATTTT. Its translation: CASSPRGRADTQYF.